A single sample gave rise to the 17 T cell receptor beta chains below, sequenced in a study of blood T cell repertoires in COVID-19. Clones were read by immunoSEQ multiplex PCR, and TCRdb kept only the in-frame ones, dropping some. The repertoire consists of some 380,000 clones, with approximately 80% occurring once and the leading ten covering about 1%. Source material: peripheral blood. The receptor set was obtained from a human donor with acute or convalescent COVID-19. The donor label of this sample is uncertain.

The J gene is TRBJ1-1, the V gene TRBV6-5; D gene unclear. This CDR3 has 15 residues. Germline assignment: CDR1 MNHEY and CDR2 SVGAGI. Deletions cut 0 bases from V and 0 bases from J, with 8 bases between. The DNA of the CDR3 is TGTGCCAGCAGTTACTCAGAGGGTCTGAACACTGAAGCTTTCTTT. It specifies CASSYSEGLNTEAFF.

The chain couples TRBV7-9 to TRBJ1-2; D remains ambiguous. In germline, CDR1 is SEHNR, CDR2 FQNEAQ (reference sequence). Between the trimmed V and J ends, which lost 1 base and 13 bases, there was a span of 16 bases. This CDR3 contains 13 residues. CDR3 in amino acids: CASSLEEGRAGTF. CDR3 DNA: TGTGCCAGCAGCTTAGAGGAGGGTAGGGCGGGCACCTTC.

CDR3 protein: CSASNMREDTGELFF. CDR3 bases: TGCAGTGCTAGTAACATGCGGGAAGACACCGGGGAGCTGTTTTTT. V is TRBV20-1 and J is TRBJ2-2, with a possible D match to TRBD2 (6 bases). The germline V gene has CDR1 DFQATT and CDR2 SNEGSKA (reference sequence). V shed 3 bases and J shed 3 bases, with 14 bases lying between them. The length of the CDR3 is 15 residues.

Here the CDR3 DNA reads TGTGCCAGCAGTGCGGCCAGGGGCACTGAAGCTTTCTTT. This sequence encodes CASSAARGTEAFF. The chain joins TRBV6-4 to TRBJ1-1, with D perhaps matching TRBD1 (6 bases). V lost 4 bases and J lost 4, with 10 bases in between. The V gene's germline CDR1 is MRHNA and CDR2 SNTAGT. The CDR3 is made up of 13 amino acids.

The chain uses TRBV2 and TRBJ1-1, with TRBD1 matching 10 bases. The CDR3 consists of 13 residues. V gave up 8 bases and J gave up 2 bases; unmatched junction bases: 2. Germline assignment: CDR1 SNHLY and CDR2 FYNNEI. The CDR3 DNA reads TGTGCCAGCGGACAGGGGGTAAACACTGAAGCTTTCTTT. It is translated as CASGQGVNTEAFF.

This clone was seen a handful of times. This chain links TRBV28 with TRBJ1-1; D not certain. Germline CDR1 reads MDHEN; CDR2 reads SYDVKM. The CDR3 length is 14 residues. V was cut by 7 bases and J by 2 bases, with 14 bases left in between. The CDR3 DNA is TGTGCCAGCACCGCACACACCGTCAACACTGAAGCTTTCTTT. This codes for CASTAHTVNTEAFF. Together with reference TRBV28 and TRBJ1-1, the CDR3 gives the full variable domain: DVKVTQSSRYLVKRTGEKVFLECVQDMDHENMFWYRQDPGLGLRLIYFSYDVKMKEKGDIPEGYSVSREKKERFSLILESASTNQTSMYLCASTAHTVNTEAFFGQGTRLTVV.

The chain has TRBV2 and TRBJ1-2; no reliable D call. The CDR3 consists of 14 residues. Trimming removed 2 bases from V and 9 bases from J, with 16 bases in between. Germline CDR1 and CDR2: SNHLY and FYNNEI. This CDR3 is CASSEMVGTTSYTF. For the CDR3, the DNA is TGTGCCAGCAGTGAAATGGTGGGCACGACTAGCTACACCTTC.

This sequence joins TRBV2 and TRBJ1-3, with TRBD1 identical over 7 bases. Germline V gene lookup returns CDR1 SNHLY and CDR2 FYNNEI. This CDR3 comprises 15 residues. The V gene end was trimmed by 4 bases and the J gene end by 2 bases; junction bases not matched to a gene: 5. This chain's CDR3 is CASSVRRGAGNTIYF. CDR3 nucleotides: TGTGCCAGCAGTGTTCGCAGGGGGGCTGGAAACACCATATATTTT.

In its sample, this clone was seen once. The chain uses TRBV2 and TRBJ2-1, with D maybe TRBD1 (6 bases). This CDR3 spans 16 amino acids. Germline lookup yields CDR1 SNHLY and CDR2 FYNNEI. Trimming cost V 6 bases and J 3 bases, with 18 bases left between them. As DNA, the CDR3 is TGTGCCAGCAGCCCCTCTAGGGGGACCCTCTACAATGAGCAGTTCTTC. It is translated as CASSPSRGTLYNEQFF. Using reference TRBV2 and TRBJ2-1 for the parts outside the CDR3, the full variable domain is EPEVTQTPSHQVTQMGQEVILRCVPISNHLYFYWYRQILGQKVEFLVSFYNNEISEKSEIFDDQFSVERPDGSNFTLKIRSTKLEDSAMYFCASSPSRGTLYNEQFFGPGTRLTVL.

The chain couples TRBV30 to TRBJ2-4; 8 bases are shared with TRBD1. Germline CDR1 and CDR2: GTSNPN and SVGIG (reference sequence). The CDR3 contains 15 residues. Trimming at V came to 2 bases and at J to 0 bases, leaving 3 bases not matched to a gene. The DNA for the CDR3 is TGTGCCTGGAGTCAGGGGGCGCTAGCCAAAAACATTCAGTACTTC. Amino acid sequence: CAWSQGALAKNIQYF.

The J gene is TRBJ2-2, the V gene TRBV5-1, with TRBD2 identical over 12 bases. The length of the CDR3 is 16 residues. Looked up from germline, CDR1 is SGHRS and CDR2 is YFSETQ. V lost 4 bases, J lost 2 bases, and 3 bases stayed unmatched. CDR3 DNA: TGCGCCAGCAGCACGGGACTAGCGGGTAACACCGGGGAGCTGTTTTTT. Protein product: CASSTGLAGNTGELFF.

The gene calls are TRBV3-1 (or the pseudogene TRBV3-2) and TRBJ1-6, with 7 positions matching TRBD1. CDR3 length equals 13 residues. J gave up 10 bases and V 4 bases, and 4 bases lay outside the gene matches. Germline CDR1 and CDR2: LGHDT and YNNKEL (reference sequence). DNA for the CDR3: TGTGCCAGCAGCCGGACAGGTTGGTCACCCCTCCACTTT. This codes for CASSRTGWSPLHF.

The chain has TRBV14 and TRBJ2-5; TRBD2 agrees at 8 bases. J was trimmed by 1 base and V by 4 bases; bases with no gene match: 2. The germline V gene encodes CDR1 SGHDN and CDR2 FVKESK. There are 14 residues in the CDR3. Written as DNA, the CDR3 is TGTGCCAGCAGCCCGGGACTAGTCCAAGAGACCCAGTACTTC. Translating it yields CASSPGLVQETQYF.

The genes are TRBV29-1 and TRBJ2-5; 11 bases line up with TRBD2. This CDR3 comprises 17 residues. V lost 3 bases and J lost 5; bases outside the gene matches: 14. Per the germline V gene, CDR1 is SQVTM and CDR2 is ANQGSEA. The CDR3 region is CSVDALAGGRSAETQYF. DNA for the CDR3: TGCAGCGTTGATGCGTTAGCGGGAGGGCGCTCCGCGGAGACCCAGTACTTC.

The chain joins TRBV6-5 to TRBJ2-3, with TRBD2 matching over 10 bases. The germline gives CDR1 MNHEY, CDR2 SVGAGI. V was pared by 6 bases and J by 1 base, with 4 bases of the junction left unmatched. The length of the CDR3 is 15 residues. CDR3 loop: CASRSGTSGTDTQYF. The CDR3 nucleotides read TGTGCCAGCAGATCCGGGACTAGCGGCACAGATACGCAGTATTTT.

V is TRBV28 and J is TRBJ1-2; D is perhaps TRBD1 (6 bases). V was pared by 10 bases and J by 8 bases, with 20 bases between. The CDR3 runs 13 residues. From germline, CDR1 is MDHEN and CDR2 SYDVKM. CDR3 coding DNA: TGTGCCATCTCGACAGGTTCAATGGGGGGCTACACCTTC. It translates to CAISTGSMGGYTF.

This clone was seen just once. The chain links TRBV2 to TRBJ1-5; D might be TRBD1 (5 bases). V shed 6 bases and J shed 5 bases, with 17 bases lying between them. In germline, CDR1 is SNHLY, CDR2 FYNNEI. CDR3 length: 15 amino acids. The CDR3 DNA reads as TGTGCCAGCAGGGGCGATGGGGGGTACCATCAGCCCCAGCATTTT. This translates into CASRGDGGYHQPQHF.